This TCR beta chain was recorded in a study of cytomegalovirus exposure and HLA in healthy donors. Points from the study as a whole: CMV serostatus was the sole immune exposure data available.

The PCR made use of 60 Vbeta and 13 Jbeta primers. Some clones are missing from TCRdb's copy, which holds only in-frame ones; the method was immunoSEQ multiplex PCR. The sample carries fewer than 250,000 clones, 70% to 80% recorded once. From germline, CDR1 is MDHEN and CDR2 SYDVKM. CDR3 length equals 13 residues. Trimming left V 8 bases short and J 7 bases short, with 17 bases between. With respect to this clone: Its antigen is not known.

The material sequenced was PBMCs. The gene calls are TRBV28 and TRBJ1-2; maybe TRBD1 (6 bases). This receptor was obtained from a woman in her 50s in good health and CMV-seronegative. CDR3 residues: CASRSTGTSGYTF. CDR3 sequence (DNA): TGTGCCAGCCGTTCGACAGGAACTAGTGGCTACACCTTC.